This T cell receptor beta chain was identified in a study of OX40 agonist ivuxolimab in advanced cancers. Background on the study: Checkpoint inhibitors had been given previously to roughly 40% of patients.

This table comes from immunoSEQ multiplex PCR, and its TCRdb copy is limited to in-frame clones, with some not included. The table includes about 69,000 clones, around 82% detected once. Germline CDR1 reads MDHEN; CDR2 reads SYDVKM. Trimming took 6 bases from V and 8 from J, leaving 22 bases between them. This CDR3 is 15 amino acids long. This clonotype was sampled from an adult with an advanced solid tumor such as melanoma, head and neck, liver or kidney cancer. The V and J genes are TRBV28 and TRBJ1-2; possible D gene TRBD1, 6 bases. The source was CD4+ or CD8+ T cells sorted from blood, collected in a trial of the OX40 agonist ivuxolimab. CDR3 residues: CASSSRGVMSGGYTF. The CDR3 bases are TGTGCCAGCAGCTCTAGGGGGGTAATGAGCGGCGGCTACACCTTC.